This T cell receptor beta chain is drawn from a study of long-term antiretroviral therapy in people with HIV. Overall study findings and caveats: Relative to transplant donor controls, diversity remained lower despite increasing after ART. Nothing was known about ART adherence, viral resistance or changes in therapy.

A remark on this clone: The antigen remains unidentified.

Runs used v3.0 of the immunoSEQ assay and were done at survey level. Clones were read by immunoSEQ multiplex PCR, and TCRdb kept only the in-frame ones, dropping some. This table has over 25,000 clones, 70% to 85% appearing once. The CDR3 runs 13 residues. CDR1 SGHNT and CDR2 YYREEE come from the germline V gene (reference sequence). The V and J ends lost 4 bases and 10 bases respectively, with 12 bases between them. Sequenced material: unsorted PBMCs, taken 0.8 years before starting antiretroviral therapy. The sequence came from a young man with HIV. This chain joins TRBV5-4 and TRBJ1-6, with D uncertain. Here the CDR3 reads CASSTLSDSPLHF. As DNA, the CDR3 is TGTGCCAGCAGCACTCTCTCGGACTCACCCCTCCACTTT.